Listed below are T cell receptor beta chains from one sample, sequenced in a study of beta chain features in type 1 diabetes. Libraries were prepared by immunoSEQ multiplex PCR; TCRdb keeps only in-frame clonotypes and omits some of them. The data hold under 800,000 clones, with around 15% observed a single time. The sample taken for sequencing was naive CD4+ T cells from blood. All receptors come from a man younger than 35 in good health. CDR3s include the opening cysteine and the closing phenylalanine or tryptophan. Each record gives: D gene, J gene, CDR3 length, V gene, clone size, CDR3 DNA, CDR3 protein. D genes are given only for firm matches. Expanded clones are given a class, and other clones once, few, many or no size at all.

d_call: TRBD1
j_call: TRBJ2-1
cdr3_length: 14
v_call: TRBV6-1
clone_size: many
cdr3_nt: TGTGCCAGCAGCACCGGGACAGCCCCGGTTGAGCAGTTCTTC
cdr3_aa: CASSTGTAPVEQFF

d_call: TRBD2
j_call: TRBJ2-1
cdr3_length: 14
v_call: TRBV2
clone_size: -
cdr3_nt: TGTGCCACTCGGGGGACTAGCGCACACAATGAGCAGTTCTTC
cdr3_aa: CATRGTSAHNEQFF

d_call: TRBD1
j_call: TRBJ2-1
cdr3_length: 15
v_call: TRBV4-1
clone_size: -
cdr3_nt: TGCGCCAGCAGCCTCCCCGGGACAGGGGGCCGGGAGCAGTTCTTC
cdr3_aa: CASSLPGTGGREQFF

d_call: -
j_call: TRBJ1-2
cdr3_length: 16
v_call: TRBV18
clone_size: few
cdr3_nt: TGTGCCAGCTCACCATCGGACGGGGGATCTAACTATGGCTACACCTTC
cdr3_aa: CASSPSDGGSNYGYTF

d_call: -
j_call: TRBJ2-1
cdr3_length: 17
v_call: TRBV4-3
clone_size: few
cdr3_nt: TGCGCCAGCAGCCAAGTTGTAGGGCAGTTTTCCTACAATGAGCAGTTCTTC
cdr3_aa: CASSQVVGQFSYNEQFF

d_call: -
j_call: TRBJ2-7
cdr3_length: 16
v_call: TRBV19
clone_size: -
cdr3_nt: TGTGCCAGTAGCCCCGGCCCTTGGCGGGTCTCCTACGAGCAGTACTTC
cdr3_aa: CASSPGPWRVSYEQYF

d_call: -
j_call: TRBJ2-3
cdr3_length: 12
v_call: TRBV2
clone_size: few
cdr3_nt: TGTGCCAGCAGGGATAACACAGATACGCAGTATTTT
cdr3_aa: CASRDNTDTQYF

d_call: TRBD1
j_call: TRBJ1-1
cdr3_length: 15
v_call: TRBV5-1
clone_size: -
cdr3_nt: TGCGCCAGCATGAGGACAGGGGGCGCGTACACTGAAGCTTTCTTT
cdr3_aa: CASMRTGGAYTEAFF

d_call: -
j_call: TRBJ1-1
cdr3_length: 11
v_call: TRBV18
clone_size: many
cdr3_nt: TGTGCCAGCTCACAGAGTACTGAAGCTTTCTTT
cdr3_aa: CASSQSTEAFF

d_call: -
j_call: TRBJ1-1
cdr3_length: 16
v_call: TRBV7-9
clone_size: -
cdr3_nt: TGTGCCAGCAGCTTAGACCGGACGGCTTCGAACACTGAAGCTTTCTTT
cdr3_aa: CASSLDRTASNTEAFF

d_call: -
j_call: TRBJ1-1
cdr3_length: 10
v_call: TRBV20-1
clone_size: few
cdr3_nt: TGCAGTGCCTCGAACACTGAAGCTTTCTTT
cdr3_aa: CSASNTEAFF

d_call: -
j_call: TRBJ1-2
cdr3_length: 14
v_call: TRBV9
clone_size: few
cdr3_nt: TGTGCCAGCAGCGTAGAATCGGTGACCTCCGGCTACACCTTC
cdr3_aa: CASSVESVTSGYTF

d_call: -
j_call: TRBJ2-7
cdr3_length: 13
v_call: TRBV5-1
clone_size: few
cdr3_nt: TGCGCCAGCAGCCGCTCAGGTTCCTACGAGCAGTACTTC
cdr3_aa: CASSRSGSYEQYF

d_call: -
j_call: TRBJ2-7
cdr3_length: 15
v_call: TRBV28
clone_size: -
cdr3_nt: TGTGCCAGCAGTTTACGGGGACTTAACTCCTACGAGCAGTACTTC
cdr3_aa: CASSLRGLNSYEQYF

d_call: -
j_call: TRBJ2-1
cdr3_length: 14
v_call: TRBV11-2
clone_size: few
cdr3_nt: TGTGCCAGCAGCTTCCGGGACTCCCGCAATGAGCAGTTCTTC
cdr3_aa: CASSFRDSRNEQFF

d_call: TRBD1
j_call: TRBJ2-1
cdr3_length: 18
v_call: TRBV11-3
clone_size: -
cdr3_nt: TGTGCCAGCAGCTTAGGCAAAGGACAGGGGGCGGTTTACAATGAGCAGTTCTTC
cdr3_aa: CASSLGKGQGAVYNEQFF

d_call: -
j_call: TRBJ2-7
cdr3_length: 15
v_call: TRBV4-1
clone_size: -
cdr3_nt: TGCGCCAGCAGCCAAGGGAGGGTATTCTCCTACGAGCAGTACTTC
cdr3_aa: CASSQGRVFSYEQYF

d_call: TRBD2
j_call: TRBJ2-5
cdr3_length: 15
v_call: TRBV7-2
clone_size: -
cdr3_nt: TGTGCCAGCAGCTTAGAGGGACTAGCAATAGAGACCCAGTACTTC
cdr3_aa: CASSLEGLAIETQYF

d_call: TRBD2
j_call: TRBJ2-5
cdr3_length: 16
v_call: TRBV5-4
clone_size: few
cdr3_nt: TGTGCCAGCAGCTTGTTGTCTAGCGGGGGGGTTGGGACCCAGTACTTC
cdr3_aa: CASSLLSSGGVGTQYF

d_call: -
j_call: TRBJ2-2
cdr3_length: 14
v_call: TRBV7-3
clone_size: -
cdr3_nt: TGTGCCAGCAGCCCGGACAGGAACACCGGGGAGCTGTTTTTT
cdr3_aa: CASSPDRNTGELFF

d_call: -
j_call: TRBJ2-7
cdr3_length: 14
v_call: TRBV6-5
clone_size: -
cdr3_nt: TGTGCCAGCAGCCAAGGGGTATTCGGATCCGAGCAGTACTTC
cdr3_aa: CASSQGVFGSEQYF

d_call: TRBD1
j_call: TRBJ1-2
cdr3_length: 13
v_call: TRBV5-1
clone_size: -
cdr3_nt: TGCGCCAGCAGCCCAGGACAGGGGTTCGGCTACACCTTC
cdr3_aa: CASSPGQGFGYTF

d_call: -
j_call: TRBJ2-1
cdr3_length: 15
v_call: TRBV9
clone_size: few
cdr3_nt: TGTGCCAGCAGACCCAGTAGGGGGGATCGCAATGAGCAGTTCTTC
cdr3_aa: CASRPSRGDRNEQFF

d_call: TRBD1
j_call: TRBJ2-5
cdr3_length: 16
v_call: TRBV5-1
clone_size: -
cdr3_nt: TGCGCCAGCAGCCTTCGGACAGGGGGCGCGGAAGAGACCCAGTACTTC
cdr3_aa: CASSLRTGGAEETQYF

d_call: TRBD1
j_call: TRBJ2-1
cdr3_length: 14
v_call: TRBV4-3
clone_size: -
cdr3_nt: TGCGCCAGCAGCCAAAGGGGACAGGGGGATGAGCAGTTCTTC
cdr3_aa: CASSQRGQGDEQFF

d_call: -
j_call: TRBJ1-5
cdr3_length: 17
v_call: TRBV23-1
clone_size: few
cdr3_nt: TGCGCCAGCAGTCAACAAAGGGTCAGGGGTAACAATCAGCCCCAGCATTTT
cdr3_aa: CASSQQRVRGNNQPQHF

d_call: TRBD2
j_call: TRBJ2-3
cdr3_length: 16
v_call: TRBV4-1
clone_size: few
cdr3_nt: TGCGCCAGCAGCCAGGGACCCGGGACTATCACAGATACGCAGTATTTT
cdr3_aa: CASSQGPGTITDTQYF

d_call: TRBD1
j_call: TRBJ2-7
cdr3_length: 12
v_call: TRBV25-1
clone_size: few
cdr3_nt: TGTGCCAGCAGACAGGGGCACTACGAGCAGTACTTC
cdr3_aa: CASRQGHYEQYF

d_call: -
j_call: TRBJ1-2
cdr3_length: 13
v_call: TRBV14
clone_size: -
cdr3_nt: TGTGCCAGCAGCCAGCGGGTGCTGTATGGCTACACCTTC
cdr3_aa: CASSQRVLYGYTF

d_call: -
j_call: TRBJ2-3
cdr3_length: 16
v_call: TRBV9
clone_size: -
cdr3_nt: TGTGCCAGCAGCGTAGCTGGGCAGGGGTTGAAAGATACGCAGTATTTT
cdr3_aa: CASSVAGQGLKDTQYF

d_call: TRBD2
j_call: TRBJ2-3
cdr3_length: 16
v_call: TRBV9
clone_size: -
cdr3_nt: TGTGCCAGCAGCTTACTCAGGACTAGCGGCACAGATACGCAGTATTTT
cdr3_aa: CASSLLRTSGTDTQYF

d_call: TRBD2
j_call: TRBJ2-1
cdr3_length: 17
v_call: TRBV9
clone_size: few
cdr3_nt: TGTGCCAGCAGCACCGGGACTAGCGGGGGGTCCTACAATGAGCAGTTCTTC
cdr3_aa: CASSTGTSGGSYNEQFF

d_call: -
j_call: TRBJ2-5
cdr3_length: 12
v_call: TRBV12-5
clone_size: once
cdr3_nt: TGTGCTAGTGGTCAATCCCAAGAGACCCAGTACTTC
cdr3_aa: CASGQSQETQYF

d_call: -
j_call: TRBJ1-5
cdr3_length: 14
v_call: TRBV2
clone_size: few
cdr3_nt: TGTGCCAGCAGGTCTGACAGTTCAAATCAGCCCCAGCATTTT
cdr3_aa: CASRSDSSNQPQHF

d_call: TRBD2
j_call: TRBJ2-5
cdr3_length: 14
v_call: TRBV5-1
clone_size: -
cdr3_nt: TGCGCCAGCAGACGCGGGGGACCTCAAGAGACCCAGTACTTC
cdr3_aa: CASRRGGPQETQYF

d_call: -
j_call: TRBJ2-1
cdr3_length: 18
v_call: TRBV14
clone_size: few
cdr3_nt: TGTGCCAGCAGCCAAGGCCCGAGAAAAAGGATTAGGGACAATGAGCAGTTCTTC
cdr3_aa: CASSQGPRKRIRDNEQFF

d_call: -
j_call: TRBJ1-1
cdr3_length: 14
v_call: TRBV6-6
clone_size: -
cdr3_nt: TGTGCCAGCAGCCCACCGCCTGGAGTGGGTGAAGCTTTCTTT
cdr3_aa: CASSPPPGVGEAFF

d_call: -
j_call: TRBJ1-1
cdr3_length: 12
v_call: TRBV19
clone_size: -
cdr3_nt: TGTGCCAGTAGTATCCCTAACACTGAAGCTTTCTTT
cdr3_aa: CASSIPNTEAFF

d_call: -
j_call: TRBJ2-7
cdr3_length: 15
v_call: TRBV28
clone_size: -
cdr3_nt: TGTGCCAGCAGTTTGGCGGTGCCGGGTTCCTACGAGCAGTACTTC
cdr3_aa: CASSLAVPGSYEQYF